Listed below are T cell receptor beta chains from one sample, sequenced in a study of blood T cell repertoires in COVID-19. Repertoires were generated with immunoSEQ multiplex PCR, while TCRdb's copy carries only in-frame clones and drops some. Of around 160,000 clones detected, around 87% appear once; the ten largest clones hold 10% to 15%. Sequenced input: peripheral blood. These receptors were obtained from a man between 18 and 29 years old with COVID-19, enrolled during active disease. Each CDR3 is given with its conserved first and last residue. D genes are given only for firm matches. Size is omitted from some rows. Given values are once, few, many or a class for expanded clones.

V: TRBV24-1; length: 14; D: TRBD1; size: -; J: TRBJ2-2; DNA: TGTGCCACCACCACAGGGGGCACCACCGGGGAGCTGTTTTTT; CDR3: CATTTGGTTGELFF
V: TRBV27; length: 13; D: TRBD1; size: once; J: TRBJ2-3; DNA: TGTGCCAGCGGACAGGGCCACACAGATACGCAGTATTTT; CDR3: CASGQGHTDTQYF
V: TRBV28; length: 13; D: -; size: -; J: TRBJ1-1; DNA: TGTGCCAGCAGCCGAGGTGAGAACACTGAAGCTTTCTTT; CDR3: CASSRGENTEAFF
V: TRBV7-2; length: 15; D: -; size: few; J: TRBJ2-1; DNA: TGTGCCAGCAGCTTAGGCGGGTACTCCTACAATGAGCAGTTCTTC; CDR3: CASSLGGYSYNEQFF
V: TRBV9; length: 15; D: TRBD1; size: -; J: TRBJ2-3; DNA: TGTGCCAGCAGCGTAGGGGGACAGGGTGCAGATACGCAGTATTTT; CDR3: CASSVGGQGADTQYF
V: TRBV19; length: 15; D: -; size: few; J: TRBJ2-7; DNA: TGTGCCAGTAGTATCTACGGAGGGAGTAGCTACGAGCAGTACTTC; CDR3: CASSIYGGSSYEQYF
V: TRBV28; length: 16; D: TRBD1; size: -; J: TRBJ1-6; DNA: TGTGCCACCAGGCCCCCAGGGGGCTCCTATAATTCACCCCTCCACTTT; CDR3: CATRPPGGSYNSPLHF
V: TRBV7-9; length: 14; D: -; size: -; J: TRBJ2-1; DNA: TGTGCCAGCAGCTCAAAGGGGTATGTGGGTGAGCAGTTCTTC; CDR3: CASSSKGYVGEQFF
V: TRBV15; length: 15; D: -; size: once; J: TRBJ2-7; DNA: TGTGCCACCAGCACCGGGACACTGAATTCCTACGAGCAGTACTTC; CDR3: CATSTGTLNSYEQYF
V: TRBV6-6; length: 14; D: TRBD1; size: once; J: TRBJ2-3; DNA: TGTGCCAGCAGCCTGACAGGGCTCAGGAATACGCAGTATTTT; CDR3: CASSLTGLRNTQYF
V: TRBV29-1; length: 14; D: -; size: once; J: TRBJ1-2; DNA: TGCAGCGTTGGGGAGCGGACAGCATCCTATGGCTACACCTTC; CDR3: CSVGERTASYGYTF
V: TRBV18; length: 16; D: -; size: -; J: TRBJ2-1; DNA: TGTGCCAGCTCACCCCAGGCGGTGGGACTCTACAATGAGCAGTTCTTC; CDR3: CASSPQAVGLYNEQFF
V: TRBV7-9; length: 16; D: TRBD1; size: few; J: TRBJ1-2; DNA: TGTGCCAGCAGCTTAGCAGGACAGGTCCTTTTTTATGGCTACACCTTC; CDR3: CASSLAGQVLFYGYTF
V: TRBV28; length: 14; D: TRBD1; size: -; J: TRBJ1-2; DNA: TGTGCCAGCATCCCCCCGGGACAGGGCCATGGCTACACCTTC; CDR3: CASIPPGQGHGYTF
V: TRBV7-7; length: 15; D: -; size: few; J: TRBJ2-2; DNA: TGTGCCAGCAGCCCCGGGCGGGTGGGAACCGGGGAGCTGTTTTTT; CDR3: CASSPGRVGTGELFF
V: TRBV7-2; length: 15; D: -; size: -; J: TRBJ1-1; DNA: TGTGCCAGCAGCTCCTCAGGGAAGGGGGACACTGAAGCTTTCTTT; CDR3: CASSSSGKGDTEAFF
V: TRBV24-1; length: 14; D: -; size: -; J: TRBJ1-2; DNA: TGTGCCACCAGTGAGGATGGTTGGAGCTATGGCTACACCTTC; CDR3: CATSEDGWSYGYTF
V: TRBV2; length: 13; D: -; size: -; J: TRBJ2-7; DNA: TGTGCCAGCAGTGAAAGGGAGCCCCTCGAGCAGTACTTC; CDR3: CASSEREPLEQYF
V: TRBV6-2/TRBV6-3; length: 15; D: TRBD1; size: -; J: TRBJ2-2; DNA: TGTGCCAGCAGTCAGACAGGGAGGAACACCGGGGAGCTGTTTTTT; CDR3: CASSQTGRNTGELFF
V: TRBV18; length: 14; D: TRBD2; size: -; J: TRBJ2-3; DNA: TGTGCCAGCTCACCAGGATTTAGCGGGGATACGCAGTATTTT; CDR3: CASSPGFSGDTQYF
V: TRBV7-9; length: 15; D: TRBD1; size: -; J: TRBJ1-1; DNA: TGTGCCAGCAGACCGGCGGCAGGGGGCCACGTCTCCGCTTTCTTT; CDR3: CASRPAAGGHVSAFF
V: TRBV10-3; length: 15; D: TRBD2; size: -; J: TRBJ2-3; DNA: TGTGCCATCAGTGAACCGAGCGGGGGGGGAGATACGCAGTATTTT; CDR3: CAISEPSGGGDTQYF
V: TRBV29-1; length: 11; D: -; size: -; J: TRBJ2-7; DNA: TGCAGCGTTGTAGGGGGCTACGAGCAGTACTTC; CDR3: CSVVGGYEQYF
V: TRBV19; length: 15; D: -; size: once; J: TRBJ1-5; DNA: TGTGCCAGTCAAAACAGGGACGCCCGAAATCAGCCCCAGCATTTT; CDR3: CASQNRDARNQPQHF
V: TRBV2; length: 15; D: -; size: -; J: TRBJ2-3; DNA: TGTGCCAGCGACGTGATACTACTGAGTACAGATACGCAGTATTTT; CDR3: CASDVILLSTDTQYF
V: TRBV29-1; length: 13; D: -; size: -; J: TRBJ2-3; DNA: TGCAGCGTTGTCTTCCCGGGGACAGATACGCAGTATTTT; CDR3: CSVVFPGTDTQYF
V: TRBV2; length: 14; D: TRBD1; size: -; J: TRBJ2-7; DNA: TGTGCCAGCAGTGAAGGGACAGGGGGCAACGAGCAGTACTTC; CDR3: CASSEGTGGNEQYF
V: TRBV20-1; length: 16; D: -; size: -; J: TRBJ2-4; DNA: TGCAGTGCTAGTCCCGGGACACTAAGGGGACAAAACATTCAGTACTTC; CDR3: CSASPGTLRGQNIQYF
V: TRBV29-1; length: 14; D: TRBD2; size: -; J: TRBJ2-1; DNA: TGCAGCGTTGACACTAGCGGGAGGAACAATGAGCAGTTCTTC; CDR3: CSVDTSGRNNEQFF
V: TRBV6-2/TRBV6-3; length: 15; D: TRBD1; size: -; J: TRBJ1-2; DNA: TGTGCCAGCAGTAAGACAGGGGCGACTAACTATGGCTACACCTTC; CDR3: CASSKTGATNYGYTF
V: TRBV28; length: 15; D: -; size: -; J: TRBJ1-4; DNA: TGTGCCAGCAGTATCAGGGGCTCAACTAATGAAAAACTGTTTTTT; CDR3: CASSIRGSTNEKLFF
V: TRBV7-9; length: 14; D: -; size: -; J: TRBJ2-1; DNA: TGTGCCAGCTCCTACTCGAGCTCCTACAATGAGCAGTTCTTC; CDR3: CASSYSSSYNEQFF
V: TRBV10-3; length: 16; D: TRBD2; size: -; J: TRBJ2-3; DNA: TGTGCCATCAGTGAACTAGCGGGAGGGAACACAGATACGCAGTATTTT; CDR3: CAISELAGGNTDTQYF
V: TRBV7-2; length: 15; D: TRBD1; size: -; J: TRBJ2-1; DNA: TGTGCCAGCAGCTTAGCGGGACAGGGGGCGAGGACGCAGTTCTTC; CDR3: CASSLAGQGARTQFF
V: TRBV7-2; length: 15; D: TRBD2; size: -; J: TRBJ2-5; DNA: TGTGCCAGCAGCAAGACTAGCCACCTCCAAGAGACCCAGTACTTC; CDR3: CASSKTSHLQETQYF
V: TRBV9; length: 13; D: -; size: few; J: TRBJ2-7; DNA: TGTGCCAGCAGCGTAGATGGAGGGAACGAGCAGTACTTC; CDR3: CASSVDGGNEQYF
V: TRBV27; length: 16; D: -; size: -; J: TRBJ1-4; DNA: TGTGCCAGCAGTTTAAGGCCAGGGCAACGTTGTGAAAAACTGTTTTTT; CDR3: CASSLRPGQRCEKLFF
V: TRBV4-3; length: 14; D: -; size: few; J: TRBJ2-2; DNA: TGCGCCAGCAGCCAAATGGTGCTAAACGGGGAGCTGTTTTTT; CDR3: CASSQMVLNGELFF
V: TRBV29-1; length: 18; D: TRBD2; size: -; J: TRBJ2-1; DNA: TGCAGCGTTGAAGGGCTAGCGGGACCCGACTTTTACTACAATGAGCAGTTCTTC; CDR3: CSVEGLAGPDFYYNEQFF
V: TRBV20-1; length: 11; D: -; size: -; J: TRBJ1-5; DNA: TGCAGTGCTAGTTTCGAAGAGGCCCAGCATTTT; CDR3: CSASFEEAQHF
V: TRBV7-8; length: 15; D: -; size: -; J: TRBJ2-1; DNA: TGTGCCAGCAGCTTCCCACTGGAGGGACGTCAAAAGCAGTTCTTC; CDR3: CASSFPLEGRQKQFF